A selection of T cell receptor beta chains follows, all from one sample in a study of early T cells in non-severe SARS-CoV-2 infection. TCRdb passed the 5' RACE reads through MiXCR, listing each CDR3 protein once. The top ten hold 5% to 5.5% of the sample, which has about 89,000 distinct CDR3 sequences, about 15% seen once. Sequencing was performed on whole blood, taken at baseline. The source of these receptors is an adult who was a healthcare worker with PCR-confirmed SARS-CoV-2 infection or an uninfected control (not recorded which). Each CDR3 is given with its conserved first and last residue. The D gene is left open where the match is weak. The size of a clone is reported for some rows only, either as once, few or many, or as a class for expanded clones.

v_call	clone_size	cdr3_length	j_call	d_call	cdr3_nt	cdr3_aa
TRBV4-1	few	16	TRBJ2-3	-	TGCGCCAGCAGCCAAGTCGCGACGCAATACACAGATACGCAGTATTTT	CASSQVATQYTDTQYF
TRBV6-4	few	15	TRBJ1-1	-	TGTGCCAGCAGTGACGCTAGTAGTGGGAGAACTGAAGCTTTCTTT	CASSDASSGRTEAFF
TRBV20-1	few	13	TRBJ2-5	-	TGCAGTGCAGCCGGGACCGTTGAGGAGACCCAGTACTTC	CSAAGTVEETQYF
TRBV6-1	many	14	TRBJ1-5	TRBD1	TGTGCCAGCAGTGAGACAGGGTCGAGTCAGCCCCAGCATTTT	CASSETGSSQPQHF
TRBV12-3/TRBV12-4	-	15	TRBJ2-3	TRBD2	TGTGCCAGCAGTTTGAGCGGGAGGGCCAAAGATACGCAGTATTTT	CASSLSGRAKDTQYF
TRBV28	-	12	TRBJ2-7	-	TGTGCCACCGCTCTTGGGTCCTACGAGCAGTACTTC	CATALGSYEQYF
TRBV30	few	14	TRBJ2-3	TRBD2	TGTGCCTGGAGCCCGGGAGGGCCATACGATACGCAGTATTTT	CAWSPGGPYDTQYF
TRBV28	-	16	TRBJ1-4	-	TGTGCCAGCAGTCTCCCAGGGGTTTTAGCTAATGAAAAACTGTTTTTT	CASSLPGVLANEKLFF
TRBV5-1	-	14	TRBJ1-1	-	TGCGCCAGCAGCCTCAGCCCGGGGGTCCCTGAAGCTTTCTTT	CASSLSPGVPEAFF
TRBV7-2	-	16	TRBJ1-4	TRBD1	TGTGCCAGCAGCTTAGATGTGGGGACAGGGAGGGAAAAACTGTTTTTT	CASSLDVGTGREKLFF
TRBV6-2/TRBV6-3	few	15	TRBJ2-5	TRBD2	TGTGCCAGCAGTTATCGACTAGCGGCTCAAGAGACCCAGTACTTC	CASSYRLAAQETQYF
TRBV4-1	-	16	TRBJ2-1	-	TGCGCCAGCAGCCAAGAAAGGGGGAGGAGCTACAATGAGCAGTTCTTC	CASSQERGRSYNEQFF
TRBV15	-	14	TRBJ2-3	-	TGTGCCACCAGCATAGGCGGAGGCACAGATACGCAGTATTTT	CATSIGGGTDTQYF
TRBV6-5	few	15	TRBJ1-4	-	TGTGCCAGCAGTTACAGAGTGGCAACTAATGAAAAACTGTTTTTT	CASSYRVATNEKLFF
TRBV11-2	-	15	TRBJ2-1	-	TGTGCCAGCAGCCCCTCGGTATTACCCTACAATGAGCAGTTCTTC	CASSPSVLPYNEQFF
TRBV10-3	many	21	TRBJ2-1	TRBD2	TGTGCCATCAGTGACCCCGGGACTAGCGGGCTCGCCTCCAAAAACGCCAATGAGCAGTTCTTC	CAISDPGTSGLASKNANEQFF
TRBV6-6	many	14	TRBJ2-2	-	TGTGCCAGCATTCGACTAGGAAATACCGGGGAGCTGTTTTTT	CASIRLGNTGELFF
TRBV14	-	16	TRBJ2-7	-	TGTGCCAGCAGCCAAGAAGCCGGGAGCCCCCCCCACGAGCAGTACTTC	CASSQEAGSPPHEQYF
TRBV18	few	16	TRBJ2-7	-	TGTGCCAGCTCACCTATCAGTTCGTGGGACTCCTACGAGCAGTACTTC	CASSPISSWDSYEQYF
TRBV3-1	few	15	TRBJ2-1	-	TGTGCCAGCAGCCAAGACTCCAGTTATTACAATGAGCAGTTCTTC	CASSQDSSYYNEQFF
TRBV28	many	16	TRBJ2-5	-	TGTGCCAGCAGTTTATTCGGGCAGGGTCTTAGAGAGACCCAGTACTTC	CASSLFGQGLRETQYF
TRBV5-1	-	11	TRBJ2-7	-	TGCGCCAGCAAACAGTCCTACGAGCAGTACTTC	CASKQSYEQYF
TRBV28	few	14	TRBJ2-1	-	TGTGCCAGCAGTACCGGGACCGACTACAATGAGCAGTTCTTC	CASSTGTDYNEQFF
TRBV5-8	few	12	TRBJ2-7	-	TGTGCCAGCAGCCTTAGGATTTACGAGCAGTACTTC	CASSLRIYEQYF